The following is a T cell receptor beta chain sequence with its context. Only a few counts were recorded for this clone. The specificity of this receptor is unknown. Per-base qualities were not stored, and no clone one base away is much larger. This entry is derived from a study of beta chain features in type 1 diabetes (dated by TCRdb to 2017 to 2018). Looking at the study overall: Patients and healthy donors did not differ in mean age, gender distribution, total cell number or subset yield. In the study, TCRB repertoires of sorted circulating CD4+ T cell subsets from recently diagnosed type 1 diabetes patients were compared with those of matched healthy donors. A total of 107,917,701 sorted cells were examined across all samples, and a strong correlation was observed between cell number per subset and RNA yield. Regulatory and stem cell-like memory subsets were isolated from only 8 patients and about 8 healthy donors, whereas naive and central memory subsets came from all 28 donors.

All of the isolated RNA was reverse transcribed with the High Capacity cDNA Reverse Transcription Kit, so expressed TCRB transcripts were sequenced. Deep immunoSEQ sequencing was performed on naive, central memory and regulatory T cell samples, with an average of roughly 3.5 million total reads per sample. After sorted cells were lysed in RLT buffer, RNA was extracted with DNase-treated RNeasy Micro or Mini kits, with the choice depending on cell number. Each cell subset was processed separately to prevent cross-contamination, with patient and healthy donor samples processed together. Using the immunoSEQ multiplex PCR, TCRB sequences were amplified from cDNA into 87-bp fragments spanning the CDR3 region. Sequencing of the amplicons was performed on the Illumina HiSeq platform. From the authors' description of their analysis: Synthetic template baselines were used to correct PCR bias computationally, reads within Hamming distance 2 were collapsed together, and singletons that could not be merged were discarded. By aligning reads against IMGT, V, D and J genes, CDR3 length, and insertions or deletions at six rearrangement sites were assigned. Within each subset, clonotype counts were normalized to the number of sorted cells before true diversity and Gini coefficients were calculated with the tcR R package. The overlap coefficient, calculated on TCRB nucleotide sequences, was used to quantify repertoire sharing. TCRdb took over this immuneACCESS table, retaining in-frame rearrangements with V and J assigned. Such tables are incomplete; in checked studies, under half of the missing clones stem from an unresolved V gene, and the remainder is unexplained. The V and J calls and the clone size are those of that table, but D and trimming were determined from the DNA. For this sample there are roughly 400,000 clones; roughly a tenth appear just once. Clones ranked in the top ten supply over 0.45% of the sample.

A single peripheral blood draw of around 120 mL on average was collected from each donor into heparinised tubes. A BD FACSAria II was used to sort naive, central memory, regulatory and stem cell-like memory CD4+ T cells with a panel that included CD45RO, CCR7, CD25, CD127, CD95 and CD27. All sorted populations exceeded 95% purity. PBMCs were isolated immediately by Lymphoprep density gradient centrifugation and stained directly without culture. So that batch effects would be minimized, each experiment stained and sorted samples in pairs, pairing one healthy donor with one patient. Beyond this particular receptor, the publication reports: In all four CD4+ subsets, TCRB CDR3 length was moderately but significantly shorter in type 1 diabetes patients. HLA sub-analyses involved small numbers of individuals, so any influence of HLA type on TCRB rearrangement remained unresolved. Patients with type 1 diabetes made fewer insertions and deleted more nucleotides at VDJ recombination sites, implying thymic rearrangement abnormalities. Naive, central memory and regulatory TCRB repertoires appeared to be more similar among patients than among healthy donors. Shorter templates might be favored by PCR, yet because patient and control samples were amplified and corrected together, any such skew would affect both groups equally. Because cDNA was sequenced instead of genomic DNA, activated cells with high expression could be over-represented, although the groups did not differ in activation or CD3 levels.

The clonotype originates from a man younger than 40 with type 1 diabetes. Sequencing used central memory CD4+ T cells from blood.

This receptor carries the CDR3 CAQNQKGGTDTQYF. The DNA sequence reads TGTGCCCAAAACCAGAAGGGGGGCACAGATACGCAGTATTTT. This receptor chain uses TRBV30 and TRBJ2-3, with TRBD1 as a weak D call on 6 bases. Counted from cysteine to phenylalanine, this CDR3 has 14 amino acids. Of the read, only the CDR3 DNA is kept; its 42 bases are in frame from base 1. For CDR1 and CDR2, the germline V gene (reference sequence) lists GTSNPN and SVGIG. The junction carries 16 bases between V and J, which are trimmed by 8 bases and 1 base respectively. Extended through the reference TRBV30 and TRBJ2-3 proteins, this CDR3 yields the full variable domain: SQTIHQWPATLVQPVGSPLSLECTVEGTSNPNLYWYRQAAGRGLQLLFYSVGIGQISSEVPQNLSASRPQDRQFILSSKKLLLSDSGFYLCAQNQKGGTDTQYFGPGTRLTVL.